Listed below are T cell receptor beta chains from one sample, sequenced in a study of CD8 T cells in Susac syndrome. TCRdb passed the immunoSEQ multiplex PCR reads through MiXCR, listing each CDR3 protein once. The table includes 180,000 or so distinct CDR3 sequences, about 95% detected once. Sequenced: CD4+ T cells from PBMCs. These receptors originate from a human donor in good health. CDR3s include the opening cysteine and the closing phenylalanine or tryptophan. Each record gives: D gene, J gene, clone size, V gene, CDR3 length, CDR3 protein, CDR3 DNA. A D gene is named only where the DNA matches it firmly. A row's size may be missing; if present it is once, few, many or a size class.

D: .
J: TRBJ2-3
size: once
V: TRBV7-3
length: 15
CDR3: CASSLRQGVGDTQYF
DNA: TGTGCCAGCAGCTTAAGGCAGGGAGTGGGTGATACGCAGTATTTT

D: .
J: TRBJ2-7
size: .
V: TRBV7-2
length: 13
CDR3: CASSPYTGQEQYF
DNA: TGTGCCAGCAGCCCTTACACAGGGCAAGAGCAGTACTTC

D: .
J: TRBJ2-2
size: .
V: TRBV7-2
length: 15
CDR3: CASSLDSGAAGELFF
DNA: TGTGCCAGCAGCTTAGACTCAGGGGCGGCCGGGGAGCTGTTTTTT

D: .
J: TRBJ1-5
size: once
V: TRBV12-3/TRBV12-4
length: 13
CDR3: CASSLAGKRVLHF
DNA: TGTGCCAGCAGTTTGGCAGGGAAGAGGGTCTTGCATTTT

D: .
J: TRBJ2-1
size: .
V: TRBV6-6
length: 12
CDR3: CASSLRANEQFF
DNA: TGTGCCAGCAGTTTGCGGGCCAATGAGCAGTTCTTC

D: .
J: TRBJ2-3
size: .
V: TRBV29-1
length: 13
CDR3: CSVDMVATNLNLF
DNA: TGCAGCGTTGACATGGTGGCCACTAACCTCAATCTTTTT

D: .
J: TRBJ2-2
size: .
V: TRBV20-1
length: 15
CDR3: CSARFPRAITGELFF
DNA: TGCAGTGCTAGATTCCCTCGGGCAATCACCGGGGAGCTGTTTTTT

D: TRBD1
J: TRBJ2-7
size: .
V: TRBV18
length: 15
CDR3: CASSPETGLGYEQYF
DNA: TGTGCCAGCTCACCAGAGACAGGGTTGGGCTACGAGCAGTACTTC

D: .
J: TRBJ2-3
size: .
V: TRBV28
length: 12
CDR3: CASTGFTDTQYF
DNA: TGTGCCAGCACAGGGTTCACAGATACGCAGTATTTT

D: .
J: TRBJ2-6
size: .
V: TRBV30
length: 15
CDR3: CACGRVLSGANVLTF
DNA: TGTGCCTGTGGGCGGGTCCTCTCTGGGGCCAACGTCCTGACTTTC

D: .
J: TRBJ1-5
size: once
V: TRBV11-2
length: 13
CDR3: CASSLAGAQPQHF
DNA: TGTGCCAGCAGCTTAGCCGGTGCTCAGCCCCAGCATTTT

D: TRBD1
J: TRBJ2-1
size: .
V: TRBV12-3/TRBV12-4
length: 15
CDR3: CASSPGQGVDNEQFF
DNA: TGTGCCAGCAGCCCGGGACAGGGGGTCGACAATGAGCAGTTCTTC

D: .
J: TRBJ2-7
size: .
V: TRBV4-3
length: 15
CDR3: CASSQDSGTNYEQYF
DNA: TGCGCCAGCAGCCAAGATTCCGGGACCAACTACGAGCAGTACTTC

D: TRBD2
J: TRBJ2-7
size: .
V: TRBV29-1
length: 14
CDR3: CSVKIGLAGTEQYF
DNA: TGCAGCGTCAAAATAGGACTAGCGGGGACCGAGCAGTACTTC

D: .
J: TRBJ1-1
size: .
V: TRBV25-1
length: 12
CDR3: CASSELHGEAFF
DNA: TGTGCCAGCAGTGAATTACACGGCGAAGCTTTCTTT

D: TRBD2
J: TRBJ2-1
size: .
V: TRBV7-3
length: 16
CDR3: CASSPLIAGGPREQFF
DNA: TGTGCCAGCAGCCCTCTAATAGCGGGAGGGCCACGAGAGCAGTTCTTC

D: .
J: TRBJ1-4
size: .
V: TRBV27
length: 13
CDR3: CASSQRANEKLFF
DNA: TGTGCCAGCAGTCAGAGAGCTAATGAAAAACTGTTTTTT

D: TRBD2
J: TRBJ2-1
size: .
V: TRBV5-1
length: 16
CDR3: CASRRLAGGPYNEQFF
DNA: TGCGCCAGCCGCCGACTAGCGGGAGGACCATACAATGAGCAGTTCTTC

D: .
J: TRBJ2-1
size: .
V: TRBV24-1
length: 14
CDR3: CATSSRTRGDEQFF
DNA: TGTGCCACCAGTTCGAGGACTAGGGGGGATGAGCAGTTCTTC

D: TRBD1
J: TRBJ1-1
size: .
V: TRBV30
length: 15
CDR3: CAWNRDSYVSTEAFF
DNA: TGTGCCTGGAACCGGGACAGCTATGTGAGCACTGAAGCTTTCTTT

D: TRBD2
J: TRBJ2-7
size: .
V: TRBV2
length: 14
CDR3: CASSEQGGSGEQYF
DNA: TGTGCCAGCAGTGAACAGGGAGGGTCGGGCGAGCAGTACTTC

D: .
J: TRBJ2-3
size: .
V: TRBV29-1
length: 14
CDR3: CSVDLIQGLNTQYF
DNA: TGCAGCGTTGATTTGATCCAGGGCCTAAATACGCAGTATTTT

D: TRBD1
J: TRBJ2-1
size: .
V: TRBV7-9
length: 14
CDR3: CASSSRDRFHEQFF
DNA: TGTGCCAGCAGTTCCCGGGACAGGTTTCATGAGCAGTTCTTC

D: .
J: TRBJ2-7
size: .
V: TRBV18
length: 13
CDR3: CASSPKGPYEQYF
DNA: TGTGCCAGCTCACCAAAGGGGCCTTACGAGCAGTACTTC

D: TRBD1
J: TRBJ1-5
size: .
V: TRBV12-3/TRBV12-4
length: 14
CDR3: CASSRQGELSPQHF
DNA: TGTGCCAGCAGCCGACAGGGTGAGCTAAGCCCCCAGCATTTT

D: TRBD2
J: TRBJ2-1
size: .
V: TRBV29-1
length: 14
CDR3: CSVRRLAGANEQFF
DNA: TGCAGCGTGAGGCGGCTAGCGGGAGCTAATGAGCAGTTCTTC

D: TRBD1
J: TRBJ1-5
size: .
V: TRBV6-1
length: 16
CDR3: CASTIIRQGGYQPQHF
DNA: TGTGCCAGCACCATTATCAGACAGGGAGGCTATCAGCCCCAGCATTTT

D: .
J: TRBJ2-1
size: .
V: TRBV2
length: 13
CDR3: CASSAGVYNEQFF
DNA: TGTGCCAGCAGTGCAGGGGTCTACAATGAGCAGTTCTTC

D: .
J: TRBJ2-2
size: .
V: TRBV4-2
length: 16
CDR3: CASSQVLGGNTGELFF
DNA: TGTGCCAGCAGCCAAGTCCTCGGCGGGAACACCGGGGAGCTGTTTTTT

D: .
J: TRBJ1-4
size: .
V: TRBV9
length: 14
CDR3: CASSFTVGGEKLFF
DNA: TGTGCCAGCAGCTTCACAGTCGGAGGGGAAAAACTGTTTTTT

D: .
J: TRBJ1-2
size: .
V: TRBV20-1
length: 12
CDR3: CSARGGIGGYTF
DNA: TGCAGTGCTAGAGGGGGTATCGGCGGCTACACCTTC

D: TRBD2
J: TRBJ2-7
size: once
V: TRBV3-1
length: 17
CDR3: CASSPMGTSGRTYEQYF
DNA: TGTGCCAGCAGCCCCATGGGGACTAGCGGGAGGACCTACGAGCAGTACTTC

D: .
J: TRBJ2-2
size: few
V: TRBV4-3
length: 14
CDR3: CASSQVGGPGELFF
DNA: TGTGCCAGCAGCCAAGTAGGGGGACCCGGGGAGCTGTTTTTT

D: .
J: TRBJ2-6
size: .
V: TRBV29-1
length: 17
CDR3: CSFNQVGYGSGANVLTF
DNA: TGCAGCTTTAACCAGGTCGGGTATGGGTCTGGGGCCAACGTCCTGACTTTC

D: .
J: TRBJ1-5
size: .
V: TRBV30
length: 13
CDR3: CAWSVGPNQPQHF
DNA: TGTGCCTGGAGTGTAGGGCCCAATCAGCCCCAGCATTTT

D: TRBD2
J: TRBJ2-3
size: .
V: TRBV3-1
length: 14
CDR3: CASSRLAGIDTQYF
DNA: TGTGCCAGCAGTAGGCTAGCGGGAATCGATACGCAGTATTTT

D: .
J: TRBJ2-5
size: once
V: TRBV29-1
length: 13
CDR3: CSVRFSLQETQYF
DNA: TGCAGCGTTCGTTTTTCACTCCAAGAGACCCAGTACTTC

D: .
J: TRBJ2-1
size: once
V: TRBV29-1
length: 14
CDR3: CSVEVAGVGNEQFF
DNA: TGCAGCGTTGAAGTGGCTGGGGTCGGCAATGAGCAGTTCTTC

D: .
J: TRBJ2-1
size: once
V: TRBV28
length: 15
CDR3: CASSSTGSADNEQFF
DNA: TGTGCCAGCAGTTCCACAGGGTCCGCGGACAATGAGCAGTTCTTC

D: TRBD2
J: TRBJ2-3
size: .
V: TRBV29-1
length: 14
CDR3: CSVELAGGTDTQYF
DNA: TGCAGCGTTGAACTCGCGGGAGGCACAGATACGCAGTATTTT

D: TRBD1
J: TRBJ2-1
size: few
V: TRBV20-1
length: 15
CDR3: CSARGQGSSYNEQFF
DNA: TGCAGTGCTAGAGGACAGGGAAGCTCCTACAATGAGCAGTTCTTC

D: .
J: TRBJ2-7
size: .
V: TRBV7-3
length: 11
CDR3: CAREGHDEQYF
DNA: TGTGCCAGAGAGGGGCACGACGAGCAGTACTTC